This TCR beta chain was recovered during a study of tissue T cells after allogeneic stem cell transplantation. As for the study in general: Before transplant, recipient-origin PBMCs were collected in roughly five GVHD patients. Overall study findings and caveats: TCR repertoires tracked anatomic similarity, regardless of disease or transplant status. Alloreactivity or antigen specificity of tissue TCRs was not determined; some clones might be host cells.

CDR3 sequences, V/J genes, frequencies and template counts came from survey-depth TCRbeta sequencing. Profiling relied on immunoSEQ multiplex PCR, and the TCRdb table lists in-frame clones only, not all of them. Among around 28,000 clones listed, 85% to 90% were seen once. Points on this clone: Its antigen is not identified.

Trimming pared 5 bases from V and 1 base from J, leaving 9 bases between. The CDR3 totals 13 residues. Germline V gene data show CDR1 as ENHRY and CDR2 as SYGVKD. Material: blood, obtained before transplantation. This receptor was identified in a woman aged 18-49 years who later had graft-versus-host disease after an allogeneic stem cell transplant. The V gene is TRBV10-3, the J gene TRBJ2-7; D is unresolved. DNA of the CDR3: TGTGCCATCAGTCCGGATTCGTCCTACGAGCAGTACTTC. This sequence encodes CAISPDSSYEQYF.